This TCR beta chain originates from a study of cytomegalovirus exposure and HLA in healthy donors. Findings and caveats of the study: Later analysis found that TCR beta chains associated with HLA were more clonally expanded than other, equally common chains.

To note about this clone: Its specificity is unknown.

Germline loops: CDR1 MNHEY, CDR2 SVGAGI. This CDR3 has 15 amino acids. V gave up 7 bases and J gave up 1 base, with 14 bases separating them. 60 Vbeta and 13 Jbeta primers were used in PCR. This table comes from immunoSEQ multiplex PCR, and its TCRdb copy is limited to in-frame clones, with some not included. The sample features tens of thousands of clones, with over 3% in its top ten. The chain joins TRBV6-5 to TRBJ1-3; D remains ambiguous. The sample was PBMCs. The TCR sequence derives from a female donor in good health and CMV-seropositive. In DNA form, the CDR3 reads TGTGCCAGCAAAGGTCCGGGGTGGTCTGGAAACACCATATATTTT. Amino acids: CASKGPGWSGNTIYF.